Shown below are 2 T cell receptor beta chains from a single sample sequenced in a study of T cells in Graves' hyperthyroidism and ophthalmopathy. TCR beta CDR3 region amplification was performed from RNA transcripts. The TCR CDR3 was amplified in a first-round RT-PCR using the HTBI primer set. TCRdb re-analysed the multiplex PCR reads in MiXCR, keeping a single row per CDR3 protein. The sample holds 470,000 or so distinct CDR3 sequences, less than 25% seen once. The source material was blood. The receptor set was obtained from a man aged 18-30 years with Graves' hyperthyroidism.

This clonotype was counted a few times. This chain uses TRBV6-5 with TRBJ2-3, with D hard to call. This CDR3 spans 14 amino acids. Per germline, CDR1 MNHEY and CDR2 SVGAGI. V lost 6 bases and J 2 bases, leaving 12 bases between the germline ends. CDR3 amino acids: CASRYTEATDTQYF. DNA for the CDR3: TGTGCCAGCAGATATACGGAAGCCACAGATACGCAGTATTTT.

Ten or more counts support this clonotype. The chain joins TRBV29-1 to TRBJ2-7; D possibly corresponds to TRBD1 (6 bases). CDR1 and CDR2 from the germline V gene are SQVTM and ANQGSEA. The CDR3 is made up of 14 amino acids. Between the trimmed V and J ends, which lost 4 bases and 6 bases, there was a span of 19 bases. The CDR3 spells CSVVAGDMRLEQYF. The CDR3 region has the DNA TGCAGCGTTGTAGCCGGGGACATGCGCCTCGAGCAGTACTTC.